A selection of T cell receptor beta chains follows, all from one sample in a study of OX40 agonist ivuxolimab in advanced cancers. Data came from immunoSEQ multiplex PCR; TCRdb stores just in-frame clones and leaves some out. The table has around 86,000 clones, around 84% seen once; the top ten hold under 3.5%. The starting material was CD4+ or CD8+ T cells sorted from blood, obtained in a trial of the OX40 agonist ivuxolimab. The source is an adult with an advanced solid tumor such as melanoma, head and neck, liver or kidney cancer. Both conserved end residues are trimmed from each CDR3. Each record gives: V gene, J gene, CDR3 protein.

>TRBV9|TRBJ1-4
ASSPSRAGPTNEKLF
>TRBV5-3|TRBJ2-2
ARSLPGFTGELF
>TRBV6-6|TRBJ1-2
ASSYGTSLGYGYT
>TRBV28|TRBJ2-1
ASSLEGPSYNEQF
>TRBV19|TRBJ2-5
ASADRAVETQY
>TRBV19|TRBJ2-2
ASTNIGQGAGGELF
>TRBV19|TRBJ1-4
ASGEQGGVKKLF
>TRBV7-9|TRBJ2-5
ASSFGGGQETQY
>TRBV5-8|TRBJ2-1
ASSPGLVGWNEQF
>TRBV6-1|TRBJ2-1
ASSGTGGKYNEQF
>TRBV5-6|TRBJ2-5
ASSYPSRETQY
>TRBV7-2|TRBJ1-5
ASSFDSSEAQH
>TRBV5-5|TRBJ2-4
ASSPGLGGNIQY
>TRBV9|TRBJ2-1
ASSKGVVVGNEQF
>TRBV5-1|TRBJ2-2
ASSLRAGGRNAGELF
>TRBV5-6|TRBJ1-1
ASSLEGVSAEAF
>TRBV5-1|TRBJ1-1
ASSLLLQKNTEAF
>TRBV5-6|TRBJ2-6
ASSLEARSSGANVLT
>TRBV11-1|TRBJ2-2
ASSQAGHGELF
>TRBV2|TRBJ2-2
ASGRTDSTGELF
>TRBV29-1|TRBJ2-3
SVGSSLDTQY
>TRBV5-1|TRBJ2-2
ASSPGQGIHTGELF
>TRBV7-8|TRBJ1-5
ASSLVGGKDSNQPQH
>TRBV5-5|TRBJ2-1
ASRLDRGSYNEQF
>TRBV7-3|TRBJ2-3
ASSSTSGGVDDTQY
>TRBV11-2|TRBJ2-5
ASSLAGGGETQY
>TRBV7-9|TRBJ1-2
ASSRSQGRAGYT
>TRBV5-1|TRBJ1-2
ASSPPLEGHGYT
>TRBV11-2|TRBJ1-4
ASSFEVGENEKLF
>TRBV5-1|TRBJ1-1
ASIGQPNTEAF
>TRBV19|TRBJ1-1
ASSSGQDTEAF
>TRBV5-8|TRBJ1-5
ASSSGRLNQPQH
>TRBV6-1|TRBJ1-6
ASCIDPRSDSPLH
>TRBV28|TRBJ1-1
ASSLWQGANTEAF
>TRBV19|TRBJ2-2
ASGPQGNTGELF
>TRBV2|TRBJ1-3
ASSEMPGDGNTIY
>TRBV19|TRBJ1-4
ASSIREKLF
>TRBV28|TRBJ1-2
ASRGGGTNYGYT
>TRBV29-1|TRBJ1-2
SVDADRGYGYT
>TRBV6-1|TRBJ2-2
ASSEAHLELF
>TRBV19|TRBJ1-5
ASSTEGPQPQH
>TRBV6-6|TRBJ2-3
ASSYSRADTDTQY
>TRBV2|TRBJ2-2
ASSERQGDSPGELF
>TRBV28|TRBJ1-2
ASRALEGYT
>TRBV5-1|TRBJ1-2
ASSLWMSQRQGPNYGYT
>TRBV10-3|TRBJ1-1
AIKGSDTEAF
>TRBV10-2|TRBJ1-1
ASSQKNTEAF
>TRBV28|TRBJ1-5
ASTSGGRYNQPQH
>TRBV2|TRBJ1-6
ATGQGRSPLH
>TRBV7-9|TRBJ1-6
ASSTSETLH
>TRBV28|TRBJ2-5
ASSPRGSTSSIGETQY
>TRBV11-2|TRBJ2-5
ASRPAAGGETQY
>TRBV28|TRBJ1-1
ASRLSWAGFATEAF
>TRBV6-1|TRBJ1-5
ATSDRRDQPQH
>TRBV27|TRBJ1-1
ASSLSLAPHDTEAF
>TRBV4-3|TRBJ1-2
ASSQDSLTANYGYT
>TRBV11-1|TRBJ2-1
ASSLRSTSLNEQF
>TRBV5-1|TRBJ2-5
ASSLGDRGKTQY
>TRBV7-9|TRBJ2-5
ASSLDLYGTQY
>TRBV19|TRBJ1-5
ASNPAGRGNQPQH